Listed here are 24 T cell receptor beta chains from one sample, sequenced in a study of identical twins. Each CDR3 protein gets one entry after TCRdb re-called the 5' RACE reads with MiXCR. The profile covers some 660,000 distinct CDR3 sequences, with less than 10% appearing a single time and 0.75% to 1% taken by the ten largest. This sample was also put to use in a study of yellow fever vaccine responses in identical twins.

The sample comprised PBMCs. These TCRs come from a woman under 30 in good health.

J is TRBJ2-6 and V is TRBV20-1; D is ambiguous. CDR1 DFQATT and CDR2 SNEGSKA come from the germline V gene (reference sequence). The CDR3 extends over 14 amino acids. The V end lost 1 base, the J end lost 1 base, and 5 bases lay between the germline ends. This CDR3 is CSARGDSGANVLTF. The DNA of the CDR3 is TGCAGTGCTAGAGGGGATTCTGGGGCCAACGTCCTGACTTTC.

This clonotype was observed a few times. This chain uses TRBV6-4 with TRBJ1-4, with 7 bases matching TRBD1. J gave up 4 bases and V 2 bases, and 4 bases lay outside the gene matches. The CDR3 loop spans 15 amino acids. From germline, CDR1 is MRHNA and CDR2 SNTAGT. The CDR3 spells CASSDPQGVNEKLFF. The CDR3 DNA sequence: TGTGCCAGCAGTGACCCTCAGGGGGTTAATGAAAAACTGTTTTTT.

The table lists this clonotype with a few counts. This sequence joins TRBV9 and TRBJ2-6, with unresolved D. With 0 bases removed from V and 0 bases from J, the gap between germline ends came to 16 bases. The germline CDR1 and CDR2 sequences are SGDLS and YYNGEE. The CDR3 totals 19 residues. CDR3: CASSVASVFQSSGANVLTF. The DNA for the CDR3 is TGTGCCAGCAGCGTAGCGTCAGTATTCCAGAGCTCTGGGGCCAACGTCCTGACTTTC. Full variable domain (remainder filled in from reference TRBV9 and TRBJ2-6): DSGVTQTPKHLITATGQRVTLRCSPRSGDLSVYWYQQSLDQGLQFLIQYYNGEERAKGNILERFSAQQFPDLHSELNLSSLELGDSALYFCASSVASVFQSSGANVLTFGAGSRLTVL.

The rearrangement links TRBV7-2 to TRBJ2-5; 10 bases are shared with TRBD1. With V trimmed by 7 bases and J by 5 bases, 10 bases remained unmatched. This CDR3 spans 15 amino acids. CDR1 and CDR2 (germline): SGHTA, FQGNSA. In DNA form, the CDR3 reads TGTGCCAGCAAAATCCGACAGGGGGCGCACGAGACCCAGTACTTC. Protein sequence: CASKIRQGAHETQYF.

This clonotype was detected ten times or more. The chain carries TRBV3-1 and TRBJ2-3, with TRBD2 matching 12 bases. CDR1 and CDR2 (germline): LGHDT, YNNKEL (reference sequence). V shed 11 bases, J shed 5 bases, and the junction held 8 bases outside the gene matches. This CDR3 has 14 amino acids. The CDR3 region has the DNA TGTGCCTCCGGGCTAGCGGGGGGGCAAGATACGCAGTATTTT. This sequence encodes CASGLAGGQDTQYF.

This chain joins TRBV20-1 and TRBJ2-7; 7 bases match TRBD1. With 1 base clipped from V and 2 bases from J, the junction kept 8 bases outside the gene matches. The CDR3 has 15 residues. Germline V CDR1 and CDR2: DFQATT, SNEGSKA (reference sequence). The CDR3 spells CSARGIGQATYEQYF. The CDR3 region has the DNA TGCAGTGCTAGAGGTATCGGACAGGCCACCTACGAGCAGTACTTC.

The chain couples TRBV6-2 or TRBV6-3 to TRBJ1-3; 7 positions agree with TRBD1. Germline V gives CDR1 MNHEY, CDR2 SVGEGT. J lost 1 base, V lost 6 bases, and 9 bases had no gene match. This CDR3 has 16 amino acids. CDR3 in DNA: TGTGCCAGCAGGATGACAGGGAAGACTTCTGGAAACACCATATATTTT. Translation: CASRMTGKTSGNTIYF.

V is TRBV9 and J is TRBJ2-5; the D gene is possibly TRBD2 (5 bases). Germline CDR1 is SGDLS and CDR2 is YYNGEE. The CDR3 covers 17 residues. V lost 0 bases and J lost 2, with 17 bases in between. This chain's CDR3 is CASSVGVLVGLQETQYF. The CDR3 DNA sequence: TGTGCCAGCAGCGTAGGGGTCCTTGTCGGACTTCAAGAGACCCAGTACTTC.

This clonotype was seen only a few times. This chain links TRBV6-1 with TRBJ1-1; 8 bases match TRBD1. The ends lost 5 bases at V and 4 bases at J; junction bases unmatched: 21. CDR1 is MNHNS, CDR2 SASEGT, per germline. The CDR3 is made up of 19 amino acids. CDR3 in amino acids: CASSSNRRQGAGMSTEAFF. Written as DNA, the CDR3 is TGTGCCAGCAGTAGCAACCGCAGGCAGGGGGCGGGAATGAGCACTGAAGCTTTCTTT.

This clonotype was found a few times. The V call is TRBV6-5, the J call TRBJ2-1, with unresolved D. Trimming left V 3 bases short and J 3 bases short, with 9 bases between. Germline CDR1 MNHEY, CDR2 SVGAGI. The CDR3 contains 14 residues. CDR3 in amino acids: CASSYSNSYNEQFF. For the CDR3, the DNA is TGTGCCAGCAGTTATTCCAATAGCTACAATGAGCAGTTCTTC.

Only a few counts were recorded for this clonotype. The rearrangement uses TRBV3-1 and TRBJ2-2; tentatively, D is TRBD1 (6 bases). CDR3 length: 16 residues. The V end lost 1 base, the J end lost 2 bases, and 11 bases lay between the germline ends. Germline loops: CDR1 LGHDT, CDR2 YNNKEL (reference sequence). The CDR3 DNA sequence: TGTGCCAGCAGCCAAGTTCGGACAGTAAACACCGGGGAGCTGTTTTTT. The encoded protein is CASSQVRTVNTGELFF.

The chain has TRBV18 and TRBJ1-1, with D possibly TRBD1 on 6 matching bases. The CDR3 has 14 amino acids. V was cut by 3 bases and J by 5 bases, with 13 bases left in between. Germline-derived CDR1 and CDR2 are KGHSH and LQKENI. The CDR3: CASSPPTGRTEAFF. CDR3 DNA sequence: TGTGCCAGCTCACCGCCCACAGGGCGAACTGAAGCTTTCTTT.

V is TRBV7-9 and J is TRBJ1-2; 8 nucleotides line up with TRBD1. This CDR3 is built from 13 residues. Germline-derived CDR1 and CDR2 are SEHNR and FQNEAQ (reference sequence). J lost 6 bases, V lost 5 bases, and 5 bases had no gene match. The chain's CDR3 is CASSHQQGDGYTF. The CDR3 DNA sequence: TGTGCCAGCAGCCATCAACAGGGGGATGGCTACACCTTC.

This clonotype was recorded at least ten times. The genes are TRBV10-2 and TRBJ2-2; D is unresolved. The CDR3 length is 14 residues. Looked up from germline, CDR1 is WSHSY and CDR2 is SAAADI. Between the trimmed V and J ends, which lost 6 bases and 0 bases, there was a span of 8 bases. The CDR3 loop reads CASSPGANTGELFF. The CDR3 nucleotides read TGCGCCAGCAGCCCCGGCGCGAACACCGGGGAGCTGTTTTTT.

There are a few counts of this clonotype. In DNA form, the CDR3 reads TGTGCCAGCAGTACCTGGACGGCCGAGCAGTACTTC. Translating it yields CASSTWTAEQYF. This chain uses TRBV6-2 or TRBV6-3 with TRBJ2-7; D is unclear. The ends were cut back, 5 bases at V and 6 bases at J, with 11 bases in the middle. In germline, CDR1 is MNHEY, CDR2 SVGEGT. This CDR3 region has 12 residues.

Many counts were recorded for this clonotype. The chain joins TRBV5-1 to TRBJ2-7; tentatively, D is TRBD2 (6 bases). The V end lost 4 bases, the J end lost 3 bases, and 14 bases lay between the germline ends. Germline CDR1 and CDR2: SGHRS and YFSETQ. This CDR3 region has 14 residues. CDR3 protein: CASSAGTYDYEQYF. In DNA, the CDR3 is TGCGCCAGCAGCGCCGGGACTTATGACTACGAGCAGTACTTC.

This clonotype has a handful of counts. The chain links TRBV5-1 to TRBJ2-7, with D unclear. The CDR3 spans 12 residues. Trimming took off 4 bases at V and 2 bases at J, with 7 bases between the two ends. CDR1 is SGHRS and CDR2 is YFSETQ in the germline V gene. DNA of the CDR3: TGCGCCAGCAGCGCTACTACCTACGAGCAGTACTTC. It encodes CASSATTYEQYF.

This clonotype was recorded many times. The chain carries TRBV7-2 and TRBJ2-5; possible D gene TRBD1, 6 bases. CDR1 and CDR2 from the germline V gene are SGHTA and FQGNSA. V dropped 2 bases and J dropped 5 bases, with 9 bases sitting between them. There are 13 residues in the CDR3. The CDR3 DNA reads TGTGCCAGCAGCTTAAACAGGGAGGAGACCCAGTACTTC. Translating gives CASSLNREETQYF.

In this sample, this clonotype turned up a few times. The V and J genes are TRBV6-2 or TRBV6-3 and TRBJ2-7; no firm D call. Trimming removed 5 bases from V and 4 bases from J, with 15 bases in between. Germline values: CDR1 MNHEY, CDR2 SVGEGT. The CDR3 is 14 amino acids. DNA of the CDR3: TGTGCCAGCAGTAAACAAAAGATTCGATACGAGCAGTACTTC. It yields the protein CASSKQKIRYEQYF.

In its sample, this clonotype was seen many times. The genes are TRBV5-1 and TRBJ2-1; no clear D gene. CDR1 SGHRS and CDR2 YFSETQ come from the germline V gene. Trimming pared 0 bases from V and 9 bases from J, leaving 7 bases between. CDR3 size: 12 residues. The CDR3 protein is CASSLVGSEQFF. The CDR3 DNA follows: TGCGCCAGCAGCTTGGTGGGCTCTGAGCAGTTCTTC.

This clonotype was observed a handful of times. The rearrangement joins TRBV7-9 to TRBJ2-1; 8 positions match TRBD1. The CDR3 runs to 15 residues. The germline CDR1 and CDR2 sequences are SEHNR and FQNEAQ (reference sequence). V lost 2 bases, J lost 10 bases, and 10 bases stayed unmatched. CDR3 DNA sequence: TGTGCCAGCAGCTTAATCGGGACAGGAGGCATAGAGCAGTTCTTC. Translation gives CASSLIGTGGIEQFF.

This clonotype was picked up a small number of times. V and J are TRBV7-9 and TRBJ2-6; a weak D match, TRBD2 (5 bases). Trimming took 2 bases from V and 2 from J, leaving 13 bases between them. CDR3 size: 17 residues. CDR1 is SEHNR and CDR2 is FQNEAQ in the germline V gene (reference sequence). CDR3: CASSLPFREPGANVLTF. DNA of the CDR3: TGTGCCAGCAGCTTACCTTTTCGGGAACCTGGGGCCAACGTCCTGACTTTC.

This clonotype turned up a few times. The rearrangement uses TRBV11-2 and TRBJ2-7; D possibly corresponds to TRBD1 (6 bases). CDR3 length: 18 residues. V was shortened by 2 bases and J by 0 bases, with 20 bases between the two germline ends. CDR1 SGHAT and CDR2 FQNNGV come from the germline V gene. CDR3 bases: TGTGCCAGCAGCTTAAAGGTTGGGGGCCTGGGGAGCTCCTACGAGCAGTACTTC. It is translated as CASSLKVGGLGSSYEQYF.

In its sample, this clonotype was seen many times. The chain uses TRBV10-3 and TRBJ2-3, with 12 bases fitting TRBD1. The trim removed 6 bases at V and 6 bases at J, leaving 7 bases unmatched. Germline CDR1 and CDR2: ENHRY and SYGVKD. CDR3 length equals 15 residues. CDR3 in amino acids: CAISPRDRGQDTQYF. CDR3 in DNA: TGTGCCATCAGCCCCCGGGACAGGGGGCAGGATACGCAGTATTTT.